One and the same sample provided the 15 T cell receptor beta chains below, sequenced in a study of CD4 T cells in relation to SARS-CoV-2 and coronaviruses. CD4+ T cells from unexposed donors were obtained before the COVID-19 pandemic (2011-2018). After about 10 days of culture, CD4+ T cells were isolated. No cognate antigen is known for these TCRs. Method: immunoSEQ multiplex PCR; TCRdb's copy keeps in-frame clones and lacks some. The table lists under 20,000 clones, 75% to 85% of them singletons. The sequenced sample was CD4+ T cells from PBMCs, cultured in vitro. The receptors derive from a human donor in good health.

The CDR3 DNA reads as TGTGCCAGCAGCTCCGGGACTAGCGGGAGAAATGAGCAGTTCTTC. Translated: CASSSGTSGRNEQFF. V and J are TRBV7-9 and TRBJ2-1, with TRBD2 matching 14 bases. The germline CDR1 and CDR2 sequences are SEHNR and FQNEAQ (reference sequence). The ends lost 4 bases at V and 7 bases at J; junction bases unmatched: 3. The CDR3 spans 15 residues.

This clone was detected only once. The V and J genes are TRBV10-3 and TRBJ2-6; tentative D call: TRBD1 (6 bases). Trimming took off 4 bases at V and 1 base at J, with 8 bases between the two ends. The CDR3 is made up of 15 amino acids. From germline, CDR1 is ENHRY and CDR2 SYGVKD. CDR3 sequence (DNA): TGTGCCATCAGTGGACAGGCGTCTGGGGCCAACGTCCTGACTTTC. Its translation is CAISGQASGANVLTF.

J is TRBJ2-1 and V is TRBV5-5; 8 bases are a match to TRBD1. Germline V gene sequence: CDR1 SGHKS, CDR2 YYEKEE (reference sequence). There are 17 residues in the CDR3. The junction had 9 bases not matched to a gene; V was cut back by 4 bases and J by 0 bases. The CDR3 coding sequence is TGTGCCAGCAGCCCTACCCTTACAGGGGGCTCCTACAATGAGCAGTTCTTC. Translation gives CASSPTLTGGSYNEQFF.

The rearrangement uses TRBV18 and TRBJ1-3; D is ambiguous. The V end was cut by 3 bases, the J end by 4 bases, with 16 bases between. The CDR3 is 16 residues long. In germline, CDR1 is KGHSH, CDR2 LQKENI. CDR3 amino acids: CASSPSTDGIGNTIYF. CDR3 bases: TGTGCCAGCTCACCTTCGACGGACGGAATCGGAAACACCATATATTTT.

The genes are TRBV27 and TRBJ2-3; TRBD1 is a possible D gene (5 bases). The CDR3 runs 15 residues. The V end lost 6 bases, the J end lost 4 bases, and 17 bases lay between the germline ends. Germline CDR1 reads MNHEY; CDR2 reads SMNVEV (reference sequence). As DNA, the CDR3 is TGTGCCAGCAGAGGACAACGGTCGCTAGCAGATACGCAGTATTTT. Its translation: CASRGQRSLADTQYF.

The chain combines TRBV4-3 with TRBJ2-3; D is unresolved. This CDR3 spans 15 amino acids. V was trimmed by 4 bases and J by 6 bases, leaving 17 bases between them. Germline assignment: CDR1 LGHNA and CDR2 YSLEER. The CDR3 spells CASSPSHSWADTQYF. The CDR3 region has the DNA TGCGCCAGCAGCCCGAGTCACAGCTGGGCGGATACGCAGTATTTT.

The chain couples TRBV5-6 to TRBJ2-2; D is perhaps TRBD2 (6 bases). The CDR3 contains 18 residues. CDR1 and CDR2 (germline): SGHDT, YYEEEE. V was cut by 1 base and J by 2 bases, with 18 bases left in between. CDR3 coding DNA: TGTGCCAGCAGCTTGTACGGGGTGGGAGGACCCAACACCGGGGAGCTGTTTTTT. As protein: CASSLYGVGGPNTGELFF.

This clone was observed a handful of times. The chain recombines TRBV2 with TRBJ2-2; weak D call: TRBD1 (6 bases). CDR3 length: 16 amino acids. Germline CDR1 is SNHLY and CDR2 is FYNNEI. The V and J ends lost 2 bases and 6 bases respectively, with 16 bases between them. The CDR3 coding sequence is TGTGCCAGCAGTGAACAAGGGCAGGGGATCCCCGGGGAGCTGTTTTTT. Translated, it gives CASSEQGQGIPGELFF.

The CDR3 nucleotides are TGTGCCACCACTCGGGGCAGACAGAACACTGAAGCTTTCTTT. Amino acids: CATTRGRQNTEAFF. J is TRBJ1-1 and V is TRBV19, with D perhaps TRBD1 (5 bases). V lost 10 bases and J 1 base, leaving 16 bases between the germline ends. The CDR3 has 14 amino acids. Per the germline V gene, CDR1 is LNHDA and CDR2 is SQIVND (reference sequence).

The V call is TRBV12-3 or TRBV12-4, the J call TRBJ1-2; D call uncertain. This CDR3 has 11 residues. V was trimmed by 6 bases and J by 8 bases, leaving 10 bases between them. This CDR3 is CASSRGGGYTF. The CDR3 nucleotides read TGTGCCAGCAGCCGGGGAGGAGGCTACACCTTC.

The V call is TRBV3-1 (or the pseudogene TRBV3-2), the J call TRBJ2-5; D is ambiguous. The germline V gene encodes CDR1 LGHDT and CDR2 YNNKEL (reference sequence). V was trimmed by 4 bases and J by 2 bases, leaving 2 bases between them. The CDR3 totals 11 residues. In DNA, the CDR3 is TGTGCCAGCAGCCTGCAAGAGACCCAGTACTTC. Its protein is CASSLQETQYF.

This clone was seen once. The V call is TRBV5-6, the J call TRBJ2-7, with D tentatively TRBD1 (5 bases). The V gene lost 6 bases and the J gene lost 6 bases, with 13 bases spanning the gap. The CDR3 sequence is 12 residues long. From germline, CDR1 is SGHDT and CDR2 YYEEEE. In nucleotides, the CDR3 is TGTGCCAGCAAGGCCAGGGCTGGCGAGCAGTACTTC. This translates into CASKARAGEQYF.

The chain recombines TRBV19 with TRBJ2-5; D possibly corresponds to TRBD2 (6 bases). V gave up 1 base and J gave up 4 bases, with 13 bases separating them. The CDR3 runs to 15 residues. The germline CDR1 and CDR2 sequences are LNHDA and SQIVND (reference sequence). The CDR3 here is CASSIGGEVGETQYF. CDR3 sequence (DNA): TGTGCCAGTAGTATAGGAGGGGAGGTCGGAGAGACCCAGTACTTC.

The chain links TRBV19 to TRBJ1-1; D is perhaps TRBD1 (5 bases). Trimming shortened V by 7 bases and J by 0 bases, and 12 bases separated the two germline ends. Germline CDR1 reads LNHDA; CDR2 reads SQIVND (reference sequence). CDR3 size: 14 residues. The CDR3: CASNKWGVNTEAFF. CDR3 bases: TGTGCCAGTAATAAGTGGGGGGTGAACACTGAAGCTTTCTTT.

This chain connects TRBV3-1 (or the pseudogene TRBV3-2) to TRBJ2-2, with 10 bases aligning to TRBD2. CDR1 and CDR2 (germline): LGHDT, YNNKEL (reference sequence). The CDR3 consists of 17 residues. J gave up 5 bases and V 4 bases, and 10 bases lay outside the gene matches. In DNA, the CDR3 is TGTGCCAGCAGCCCCACAGCGGGGGGGCATGGGACCGGGGAGCTGTTTTTT. It encodes CASSPTAGGHGTGELFF.